These 15 T cell receptor beta chains were sequenced from one sample in a study of tumor and adjacent non-tumor tissue in lung cancer. TCRbeta libraries were built with three rounds of nested PCR, modified from ARM-PCR. TCRdb re-analysed the multiplex PCR reads in MiXCR, keeping a single row per CDR3 protein. The sample consists of 200,000 to 250,000 distinct CDR3 sequences, less than 80% of them appearing once. The template was RNA from unsorted bulk tissue. Source material: lung tumor tissue. The receptor source for this set is a man aged 60-69 years with non-small cell lung cancer.

To note about this clonotype: Possible read error: a much larger clone is one base away. This chain connects TRBV6-1 to TRBJ1-1, with D unclear. CDR3 length: 12 residues. V shed 7 bases and J shed 5 bases, with 11 bases lying between them. Germline V CDR1 and CDR2: MNHNS, SASEGT. In DNA form, the CDR3 reads TGTGCCAGCAAGAAGGGAAAGACTGAAGCTTTCTTT. Translated, it gives CASKKGKTEAFF.

Regarding this clonotype: The germline gene is not matched at one end of the junction; a read error may be the cause. This chain links TRBV6-5 with TRBJ1-5; D perhaps matches TRBD1 (5 bases). The CDR3 totals 13 residues. The germline gives CDR1 MNHEY, CDR2 SVGAGI. CDR3 bases: TGTGTCAGCAGTTTAGGGGCCCATCAGCCCCAGCATTTT. It encodes CVSSLGAHQPQHF.

A remark on this clonotype: The junction and the germline gene differ at one end; a read error may be behind it. V gene TRBV5-4 combines with J gene TRBJ1-6; D remains unclear. CDR3 length: 13 amino acids. Germline V lookup: CDR1 SGHNT, CDR2 YYREEE (reference sequence). The CDR3 DNA reads TGTGCCACCAGCTTAACTGAAGGATCACCCCTCCACTTT. The encoded protein is CATSLTEGSPLHF.

This chain connects TRBV29-1 to TRBJ2-7; no clear D. The length of the CDR3 is 11 residues. Per the germline V gene, CDR1 is SQVTM and CDR2 is ANQGSEA. In DNA form, the CDR3 reads TGCAGAGATGAAAGGGCAGGTGGGCAGTACTTC. This sequence encodes CRDERAGGQYF.

As regards this clonotype: An end of the junction differs from the germline gene, which may be a read error. The chain has TRBV11-3 and TRBJ2-2; a possible D gene is TRBD2 (5 bases). CDR1 and CDR2 (germline): SGHNT, YENEEA. The CDR3 runs 16 residues. This chain's CDR3 is CASSSPLGSDTGELFF. The CDR3, as DNA: TGTGCCAGCAGCTCCCCCCTAGGTAGCGACACAGGGGAGCTGTTTTTT.

Of note for this clonotype: At one end the junction does not follow the germline gene, possibly because of a read error. The rearrangement uses TRBV4-2 and TRBJ2-5; the D is unclear. The CDR3 contains 14 residues. The germline V gene encodes CDR1 LGHNA and CDR2 YNFKEQ. This CDR3 reads CASSQDLLRETQYF. The DNA for the CDR3 is TGTGCTAGCAGCCAAGATCTGCTCCGAGAGACCCAGTACTTC.

Note on this clonotype: An end of the junction differs from the germline gene, which may be a read error. CDR3 residues: CGSSHMRRGQETQYF. The DNA for the CDR3 is TGTGGCAGCAGCCATATGAGGAGGGGACAGGAGACCCAGTACTTC. This sequence joins TRBV6-6 and TRBJ2-5; D may be TRBD1 (7 bases). CDR1 and CDR2 (germline): MNHNY, SVGAGI (reference sequence). The CDR3 has 15 residues.

The rearrangement joins TRBV20-1 to TRBJ1-1, with unresolved D. CDR1 and CDR2 (germline): DFQATT, SNEGSKA (reference sequence). Trimming shortened V by 7 bases and J by 10 bases, and 13 bases separated the two germline ends. The CDR3 extends over 10 amino acids. The CDR3 coding sequence is TGCAGTGGGTTTACAGAGCGAGCTTTCTTT. This sequence encodes CSGFTERAFF.

As concerns this clonotype: This may come from a read error, since a much larger clone is one base off. The chain is built from TRBV12-3 or TRBV12-4 and TRBJ1-3, with D maybe TRBD1 (5 bases). The CDR3 totals 14 residues. The CDR3: CSSSFGGVGNTIYF. In nucleotides, the CDR3 is TGTTCCAGCAGTTTTGGGGGGGTCGGAAACACCATATATTTT.

This clonotype was detected only a few times. Since a much larger clone is just one base distant, this may be a read error. The chain is built from TRBV20-1 and TRBJ2-3; D tentatively fits TRBD1 or TRBD2 (6 bases each). The ends were cut back, 6 bases at V and 6 bases at J, with 19 bases in the middle. The CDR3 spans 14 residues. Germline assignment: CDR1 DFQATT and CDR2 SNEGSKA (reference sequence). The CDR3 here is CSAPSVGAWDTQYF. The CDR3 DNA reads TGCAGTGCCCCTAGCGTGGGGGCCTGGGATACGCAGTATTTT.

Details on this clonotype: This CDR3 is missing its conserved last phenylalanine or tryptophan, likely due to a read error. The rearrangement links TRBV20-1 to TRBJ1-4; no clear D. The CDR3 covers 12 residues. Germline values: CDR1 DFQATT, CDR2 SNEGSKA (reference sequence). The CDR3 spells CSGRWGNEILFI. DNA of the CDR3: TGCAGTGGGAGGTGGGGAAATGAAATACTGTTTATT.

Of note for this clonotype: Germline and junction disagree at one end, which may indicate a read error. CDR3 protein: CSAKLSCGFYNEQFF. CDR3 sequence (DNA): TGTAGTGCAAAATTAAGCTGTGGTTTCTACAATGAGCAGTTCTTC. This chain uses TRBV20-1 with TRBJ2-1; no clear D gene. CDR1 DFQATT and CDR2 SNEGSKA come from the germline V gene (reference sequence). The CDR3 loop spans 15 amino acids.

Only a few counts were recorded for this clonotype. The CDR3 nucleotides read TGTGCCAGCGGTAGGGGACAGAACTATGGCTACACCTTC. Translation: CASGRGQNYGYTF. The V call is TRBV28, the J call TRBJ1-2; 7 bases fit TRBD1. The V segment lost 8 bases and the J segment 2 bases; nucleotides outside the gene matches: 5. This CDR3 is built from 13 residues. The V gene's germline CDR1 is MDHEN and CDR2 SYDVKM.

This chain links TRBV10-3 with TRBJ1-2, with D tentatively TRBD1 (5 bases). Germline V gives CDR1 ENHRY, CDR2 SYGVKD. The CDR3 has 13 amino acids. Trimming took off 7 bases at V and 4 bases at J, with 13 bases between the two ends. The CDR3 nucleotides are TGTGCCATCACTGCAGACAGATCCTATGGCTACACCTTC. Its protein is CAITADRSYGYTF.

A word on this clonotype: At one of its ends the junction is not consistent with the germline gene, which may arise from a read error. DNA of the CDR3: TGTGCCAGCTACCCTGGGACACCGAACAATCTGCCCCAGCATTTT. Protein: CASYPGTPNNLPQHF. The chain recombines TRBV6-1 with TRBJ1-5, with TRBD1 as a possible D gene (6 bases). The CDR3 spans 15 residues. Per germline, CDR1 MNHNS and CDR2 SASEGT.